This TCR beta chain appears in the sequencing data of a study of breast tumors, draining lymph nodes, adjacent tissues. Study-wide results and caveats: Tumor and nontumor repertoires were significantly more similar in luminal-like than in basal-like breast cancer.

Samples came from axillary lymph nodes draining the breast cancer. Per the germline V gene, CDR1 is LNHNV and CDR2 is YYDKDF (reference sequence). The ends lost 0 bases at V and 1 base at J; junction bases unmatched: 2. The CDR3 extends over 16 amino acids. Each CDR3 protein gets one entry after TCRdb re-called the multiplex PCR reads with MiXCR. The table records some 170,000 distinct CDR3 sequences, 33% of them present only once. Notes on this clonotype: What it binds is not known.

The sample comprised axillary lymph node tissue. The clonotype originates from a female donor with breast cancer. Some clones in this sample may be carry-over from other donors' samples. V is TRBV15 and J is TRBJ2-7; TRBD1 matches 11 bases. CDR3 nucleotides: TGTGCCACCAGCAGAGATTGGGACAGGGGGTCCTACGAGCAGTACTTC. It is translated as CATSRDWDRGSYEQYF. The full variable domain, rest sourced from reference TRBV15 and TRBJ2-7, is DAMVIQNPRYQVTQFGKPVTLSCSQTLNHNVMYWYQQKSSQAPKLLFHYYDKDFNNEADTPDNFQSRRPNTSFCFLDIRSPGLGDTAMYLCATSRDWDRGSYEQYFGPGTRLTVT.